Included here is one TCR beta chain sequence, with context. Its antigen is not identified. Germline CDR1 LNHDA, CDR2 SQIVND (reference sequence). V lost 6 bases and J 5 bases, leaving 12 bases between the germline ends. This CDR3 comprises 13 residues. Sequencing used immunoSEQ multiplex PCR; TCRdb keeps in-frame clones, though not all of them. This sample carries about 64,000 clones, approximately 95% of them seen once, and the ten largest clones take approximately 6.4%. The source of the sample is a study of cytomegalovirus exposure and HLA in healthy donors. General observations from the study: Most TCR sequences were uncommon, yet certain public TCRs appeared in many donors.

This receptor was taken from a woman aged 18-29 years in good health and CMV-seropositive. This sequence joins TRBV19 and TRBJ2-3, with D perhaps TRBD1 (6 bases). Material: PBMCs. The CDR3 here is CASRGQGIDTQYF. CDR3 coding DNA: TGTGCCAGTAGGGGGCAGGGGATAGATACGCAGTATTTT.